These 23 T cell receptor beta chains share one sample of origin, sequenced in a study of cytomegalovirus exposure and HLA in healthy donors. Amplification used 60 Vbeta primers and 13 Jbeta primers. Profiling relied on immunoSEQ multiplex PCR, and the TCRdb table lists in-frame clones only, not all of them. The sample holds approximately 100,000 clones, under 75% seen once. Sequenced: PBMCs. Receptors were obtained from a man aged 45 to 65 in good health and CMV-seronegative.

The V and J genes are TRBV4-2 and TRBJ2-3, with 11 bases that match TRBD2. V shed 0 bases, J shed 4 bases, and the junction held 6 bases outside the gene matches. The germline V gene encodes CDR1 LGHNA and CDR2 YNFKEQ. CDR3 length: 17 amino acids. CDR3 residues: CASSQDQLAGVPDTQYF. Here the CDR3 DNA reads TGTGCCAGCAGCCAAGACCAACTAGCGGGGGTCCCAGATACGCAGTATTTT.

The genes are TRBV9 and TRBJ2-1; 11 bases agree with TRBD2. The germline gives CDR1 SGDLS, CDR2 YYNGEE. The CDR3 runs to 16 residues. J was trimmed by 2 bases and V by 6 bases; bases with no gene match: 7. In DNA form, the CDR3 reads TGTGCCAGCAACAACCTAGCGGGAGGAACCTACAATGAGCAGTTCTTC. Amino acids: CASNNLAGGTYNEQFF.

This clone was detected a few times. The chain carries TRBV2 and TRBJ2-6; D not certain. This CDR3 is built from 11 residues. The germline V gene has CDR1 SNHLY and CDR2 FYNNEI. Trimming removed 10 bases from V and 6 bases from J, with 7 bases in between. The CDR3 DNA follows: TGTGCCACTAAACCGGCCAACGTCCTGACTTTC. This codes for CATKPANVLTF. Drawing the rest from reference TRBV2 and TRBJ2-6, the complete variable domain is EPEVTQTPSHQVTQMGQEVILRCVPISNHLYFYWYRQILGQKVEFLVSFYNNEISEKSEIFDDQFSVERPDGSNFTLKIRSTKLEDSAMYFCATKPANVLTFGAGSRLTVL.

In this sample, this clone turned up a few times. V is TRBV12-5 and J is TRBJ2-2; unclear D gene. Germline values: CDR1 LGHNT, CDR2 FRNRAP. CDR3 length: 13 amino acids. V gave up 5 bases and J gave up 0 bases, with 4 bases separating them. The chain's CDR3 is CASGRANTGELFF. The DNA for the CDR3 is TGTGCTAGTGGTCGAGCGAACACCGGGGAGCTGTTTTTT. The entire variable domain, with the rest obtained from reference TRBV12-5 and TRBJ2-2, is as follows: DARVTQTPRHKVTEMGQEVTMRCQPILGHNTVFWYRQTMMQGLELLAYFRNRAPLDDSGMPKDRFSAEMPDATLATLKIQPSEPRDSAVYFCASGRANTGELFFGEGSRLTVL.

This chain connects TRBV11-2 to TRBJ2-7, with D unclear. Trimming cost V 5 bases and J 2 bases, with 25 bases left between them. Germline loops: CDR1 SGHAT, CDR2 FQNNGV. The length of the CDR3 is 18 residues. The CDR3 region is CASSPHGVESAHPYEQYF. In nucleotides, the CDR3 is TGTGCCAGCAGCCCCCACGGCGTGGAGAGCGCTCACCCCTACGAGCAGTACTTC.

This sequence joins TRBV28 and TRBJ2-6; no reliable D call. CDR1 is MDHEN and CDR2 is SYDVKM in the germline V gene. The CDR3 consists of 16 residues. The V end lost 8 bases, the J end lost 0 bases, and 14 bases lay between the germline ends. The CDR3 protein is CASRRQELSGANVLTF. CDR3 bases: TGTGCCAGCCGCCGGCAGGAACTCTCTGGGGCCAACGTCCTGACTTTC.

This clone was seen more than once but under ten times. This chain connects TRBV7-9 to TRBJ2-7; TRBD2 matches at 11 bases. The CDR3 has 16 amino acids. Germline trimming cut 6 bases from V and 3 bases from J; bases unmatched to any gene: 10. The germline gives CDR1 SEHNR, CDR2 FQNEAQ (reference sequence). The CDR3 DNA sequence: TGTGCCAGCAGTTCTTTAGCGGGAGGGCCGGACTACGAGCAGTACTTC. It yields the protein CASSSLAGGPDYEQYF.

V usage is TRBV19 and J usage is TRBJ1-5, with a tentative D call TRBD1 (5 bases). This CDR3 is 14 amino acids long. Looked up from germline, CDR1 is LNHDA and CDR2 is SQIVND (reference sequence). Trimming shortened V by 9 bases and J by 4 bases, and 16 bases separated the two germline ends. The CDR3 nucleotides are TGTGCCAGCTCCACCGGGGGGAAGAATCAGCCCCAGCATTTT. The encoded protein is CASSTGGKNQPQHF. Using reference TRBV19 and TRBJ1-5 for the parts outside the CDR3, the full variable domain is DGGITQSPKYLFRKEGQNVTLSCEQNLNHDAMYWYRQDPGQGLRLIYYSQIVNDFQKGDIAEGYSVSREKKESFPLTVTSAQKNPTAFYLCASSTGGKNQPQHFGDGTRLSIL.

V usage is TRBV7-9 and J usage is TRBJ1-6; D may be TRBD1 (5 bases). Germline CDR1 and CDR2: SEHNR and FQNEAQ (reference sequence). CDR3 length: 15 residues. V shed 2 bases and J shed 5 bases, with 10 bases lying between them. For the CDR3, the DNA is TGTGCCAGCAGCTTAAGACAGTCGAATAATTCACCCCTCCACTTT. This translates into CASSLRQSNNSPLHF.

This rearrangement joins TRBV28 to TRBJ2-3; D remains ambiguous. Germline assignment: CDR1 MDHEN and CDR2 SYDVKM. With 6 bases removed from V and 0 bases from J, the gap between germline ends came to 10 bases. CDR3 length: 14 residues. Here the CDR3 DNA reads TGTGCCAGCAGCACTCTGGGCAGCACAGATACGCAGTATTTT. Its protein product is CASSTLGSTDTQYF.

The gene calls are TRBV4-1 and TRBJ2-1; 9 bases are shared with TRBD2. CDR1 is MGHRA and CDR2 is YSYEKL in the germline V gene. The V segment lost 4 bases and the J segment 5 bases; nucleotides outside the gene matches: 3. The CDR3 runs to 14 residues. CDR3 in DNA: TGCGCCAGCAGCCGTGGCGGGAGGGACAATGAGCAGTTCTTC. It specifies CASSRGGRDNEQFF.

This chain uses TRBV5-1 with TRBJ2-5, with 9 bases aligning to TRBD1. The CDR3 extends over 15 amino acids. The ends lost 6 bases at V and 4 bases at J; junction bases unmatched: 10. Germline assignment: CDR1 SGHRS and CDR2 YFSETQ. The chain's CDR3 is CASNYGTGLGETQYF. The CDR3 region has the DNA TGCGCCAGCAACTACGGGACAGGGCTGGGAGAGACCCAGTACTTC.

The chain links TRBV27 to TRBJ2-2; perhaps TRBD1 as D (6 bases). This CDR3 comprises 16 residues. The V end was cut by 5 bases, the J end by 2 bases, with 15 bases between. Germline lookup yields CDR1 MNHEY and CDR2 SMNVEV (reference sequence). In DNA form, the CDR3 reads TGTGCCAGCAGTCCAGGGACACAACCTAACACCGGGGAGCTGTTTTTT. Its protein is CASSPGTQPNTGELFF.

The rearrangement uses TRBV7-8 and TRBJ1-1; D unresolved. Trimming took off 5 bases at V and 4 bases at J, with 11 bases between the two ends. The CDR3 is 13 residues long. Germline CDR1 is SGHVS and CDR2 is FQNEAQ. As DNA, the CDR3 is TGTGCCAGCAGCCGAGAGGGCGGCACTGAAGCTTTCTTT. It encodes CASSREGGTEAFF. Combining the CDR3 with reference TRBV7-8 and TRBJ1-1 gives the whole variable domain GAGVSQSPRYKVAKRGQDVALRCDPISGHVSLFWYQQALGQGPEFLTYFQNEAQLDKSGLPSDRFFAERPEGSVSTLKIQRTQQEDSAVYLCASSREGGTEAFFGQGTRLTVV.

To note about this clone: The same CDR3 also results from other DNA sequences found in this sample. The rearrangement links TRBV19 to TRBJ1-1; a weak D match, TRBD1 (5 bases). The CDR3 covers 18 residues. With 9 bases removed from V and 1 base from J, the gap between germline ends came to 27 bases. Germline V lookup: CDR1 LNHDA, CDR2 SQIVND (reference sequence). The CDR3 DNA follows: TGTGCCAGCATAAACCCCACTATAGCGGGACCAAAGAACACTGAAGCTTTCTTT. As protein: CASINPTIAGPKNTEAFF.

The chain has TRBV5-5 and TRBJ2-5; 8 bases align to TRBD2. The J segment lost 4 bases and the V segment lost 6 bases, leaving 11 bases of the junction unmatched. The CDR3 has 15 amino acids. Germline loops: CDR1 SGHKS, CDR2 YYEKEE (reference sequence). The CDR3: CASKKSREARETQYF. CDR3 nucleotide sequence: TGTGCCAGCAAGAAGTCGCGGGAGGCCAGAGAGACCCAGTACTTC.

This clone was found once. The DNA of the CDR3 is TGTGCCAGCAGCCAGGGGGGACAGAACTATGGCTACACCTTC. Amino acids: CASSQGGQNYGYTF. The chain has TRBV14 and TRBJ1-2; 7 nucleotides agree with TRBD1. The ends lost 3 bases at V and 2 bases at J; junction bases unmatched: 3. The CDR3 runs to 14 residues. Germline CDR1 and CDR2: SGHDN and FVKESK.

This chain connects TRBV28 to TRBJ1-3; perhaps TRBD1 as D (6 bases). The CDR3 runs to 13 residues. The V end lost 7 bases, the J end lost 4 bases, and 11 bases lay between the germline ends. CDR1 and CDR2 (germline): MDHEN, SYDVKM. The CDR3 bases are TGTGCCAGCACCGATGGGACAGGAAACACCATATATTTT. Protein sequence: CASTDGTGNTIYF.

This clone was recorded only once. V is TRBV5-6 and J is TRBJ2-7; TRBD2 aligns across 9 bases. The CDR3 spans 17 residues. V shed 2 bases and J 5 bases; nucleotides not matched to a gene: 14. Germline V gene sequence: CDR1 SGHDT, CDR2 YYEEEE. CDR3: CASSLGAVAGGPNEQYF. DNA of the CDR3: TGTGCCAGCAGCTTAGGGGCCGTGGCGGGAGGGCCAAACGAGCAGTACTTC.

This chain uses TRBV5-1 with TRBJ2-5, with D possibly matching TRBD2 (6 bases). The CDR3 loop spans 14 amino acids. The germline V and J ends were trimmed by 4 bases and 0 bases, with 10 bases remaining between them. The germline V gene encodes CDR1 SGHRS and CDR2 YFSETQ. The CDR3 is CASSMEGNQETQYF. CDR3 coding DNA: TGCGCCAGCAGCATGGAGGGGAACCAAGAGACCCAGTACTTC.

In nucleotides, the CDR3 is TGTGCCAGCAGTTCCGACAGCTCTGGGGCCAACGTCCTGACTTTC. It yields the protein CASSSDSSGANVLTF. The rearrangement uses TRBV7-9 and TRBJ2-6, with D possibly TRBD1 on 5 matching bases. The CDR3 length is 15 residues. CDR1 is SEHNR, CDR2 FQNEAQ, per germline (reference sequence). Trimming stripped 6 bases from V and 0 bases from J, with 9 bases between.

This chain joins TRBV2 and TRBJ2-7, with 9 bases lining up with TRBD1. This CDR3 contains 14 residues. CDR1 and CDR2 (germline): SNHLY, FYNNEI. The V and J ends lost 7 bases and 7 bases, in that order; junction bases with no gene match: 11. Here the CDR3 DNA reads TGTGCCAGCAAGGAGGACAGGGGCCTGTTAGAGCAGTACTTC. Encoded protein: CASKEDRGLLEQYF. Full variable domain (remainder filled in from reference TRBV2 and TRBJ2-7): EPEVTQTPSHQVTQMGQEVILRCVPISNHLYFYWYRQILGQKVEFLVSFYNNEISEKSEIFDDQFSVERPDGSNFTLKIRSTKLEDSAMYFCASKEDRGLLEQYFGPGTRLTVT.

This clone was found a few times. The rearrangement links TRBV27 to TRBJ2-5; 7 nucleotides match TRBD2. The germline gives CDR1 MNHEY, CDR2 SMNVEV (reference sequence). This CDR3 region has 16 residues. V lost 4 bases and J lost 7; bases outside the gene matches: 15. DNA of the CDR3: TGTGCCAGCAGTTGGGGCACTGGGGGGGGAAAGGGGACCCAGTACTTC. It encodes CASSWGTGGGKGTQYF.